A selection of T cell receptor beta chains follows, all from one sample in a study of blood T cell repertoires in COVID-19. Sequencing used immunoSEQ multiplex PCR; TCRdb keeps in-frame clones, though not all of them. Seen here are a few hundred thousand clones, around 85% observed once, and the top ten hold roughly 3.6%. What was sequenced was peripheral blood. These receptors all stem from a woman aged 18-29 years with acute or convalescent COVID-19. Both conserved end residues are part of each CDR3. The D gene is left open where the match is weak. Only some rows state a clone size, as once, few, many or a class for expanded clones.

V: TRBV4-1
D: NA
size: NA
length: 15
J: TRBJ1-2
CDR3: CASSQDRGGFLGYTF
DNA: TGCGCCAGCAGCCAAGATCGGGGGGGCTTCCTTGGCTACACCTTC

V: TRBV20-1
D: NA
size: once
length: 15
J: TRBJ2-2
CDR3: CSASILGGNTGELFF
DNA: TGCAGTGCTAGTATCCTAGGGGGAAACACCGGGGAGCTGTTTTTT

V: TRBV28
D: NA
size: few
length: 15
J: TRBJ2-7
CDR3: CASSPTRGTAYEQYF
DNA: TGTGCCAGCAGTCCTACCCGGGGGACAGCTTACGAGCAGTACTTC

V: TRBV4-1
D: NA
size: NA
length: 15
J: TRBJ1-1
CDR3: CASSLTPTVSSEAFF
DNA: TGCGCCAGCAGCCTTACCCCGACAGTTAGCTCTGAAGCTTTCTTT

V: TRBV19
D: TRBD1
size: NA
length: 15
J: TRBJ1-2
CDR3: CASSIYWTGEGGYTF
DNA: TGTGCCAGTAGTATTTATTGGACAGGGGAGGGTGGCTACACCTTC

V: TRBV15
D: TRBD1
size: NA
length: 17
J: TRBJ1-4
CDR3: CATSRSGQGQGREKLFF
DNA: TGTGCCACCAGCAGATCAGGCCAAGGACAGGGGAGGGAAAAACTGTTTTTT

V: TRBV5-1
D: NA
size: NA
length: 14
J: TRBJ2-1
CDR3: CASSLAYGGNEQFF
DNA: TGCGCCAGCAGCCTGGCGTACGGCGGGAATGAGCAGTTCTTC

V: TRBV4-1
D: TRBD1
size: NA
length: 15
J: TRBJ1-3
CDR3: CASSRQQGARYTIYF
DNA: TGCGCCAGCAGCCGACAACAGGGGGCGCGATACACCATATATTTT

V: TRBV5-5
D: TRBD1
size: NA
length: 14
J: TRBJ1-1
CDR3: CASSLTGGNTEAFF
DNA: TGTGCCAGCAGCTTGACAGGGGGGAACACTGAAGCTTTCTTT

V: TRBV18
D: TRBD1
size: once
length: 15
J: TRBJ1-5
CDR3: CASSPGQGGNQPQHF
DNA: TGTGCCAGCTCACCTGGACAGGGGGGGAATCAGCCCCAGCATTTT

V: TRBV3-1/TRBV3-2
D: NA
size: NA
length: 16
J: TRBJ1-1
CDR3: CASSSSFQGFGTEAFF
DNA: TGTGCCAGCAGCTCGAGTTTCCAGGGGTTTGGGACTGAAGCTTTCTTT

V: TRBV12-5
D: TRBD1
size: NA
length: 13
J: TRBJ1-4
CDR3: CASGNTGVEKLFF
DNA: TGTGCTAGCGGAAACACAGGGGTCGAAAAACTGTTTTTT

V: TRBV12-5
D: TRBD1
size: NA
length: 14
J: TRBJ2-7
CDR3: CASGLGQGGYAQYF
DNA: TGTGCTAGTGGTTTGGGACAGGGTGGCTACGCGCAGTACTTC

V: TRBV11-2
D: NA
size: NA
length: 15
J: TRBJ1-1
CDR3: CASSFQRATNTEAFF
DNA: TGTGCCAGCAGCTTCCAGAGGGCAACGAACACTGAAGCTTTCTTT

V: TRBV12-3/TRBV12-4
D: NA
size: NA
length: 13
J: TRBJ2-1
CDR3: CASTGSRYNEQFF
DNA: TGTGCCAGCACAGGTTCACGCTACAATGAGCAGTTCTTC

V: TRBV12-5
D: TRBD1
size: few
length: 15
J: TRBJ2-3
CDR3: CASGLPGQGFGTQYF
DNA: TGTGCTAGTGGTTTACCGGGACAGGGGTTTGGTACGCAGTATTTT

V: TRBV9
D: TRBD1
size: NA
length: 14
J: TRBJ2-7
CDR3: CASSPPGQLGEQYF
DNA: TGTGCCAGCAGTCCACCGGGACAGCTTGGCGAGCAGTACTTC

V: TRBV4-1
D: NA
size: NA
length: 16
J: TRBJ1-1
CDR3: CASSQDSGTQNTEAFF
DNA: TGCGCCAGCAGCCAGGATTCCGGGACACAGAACACTGAAGCTTTCTTT

V: TRBV21-1
D: NA
size: NA
length: 16
J: TRBJ1-5
CDR3: CASSSRTGEGNQPQHF
DNA: TGTGCCAGCAGCTCCCGGACAGGGGAGGGCAATCAGCCCCAGCATTTT

V: TRBV27
D: NA
size: once
length: 18
J: TRBJ1-6
CDR3: CASSLSDSGGQGNSPLHF
DNA: TGTGCCAGCAGTTTATCGGATTCGGGGGGGCAGGGTAATTCACCCCTCCACTTT

V: TRBV24-1
D: NA
size: NA
length: 14
J: TRBJ2-5
CDR3: CATSDFVSRETQYF
DNA: TGTGCCACCAGTGATTTTGTTTCCCGAGAGACCCAGTACTTC

V: TRBV28
D: NA
size: NA
length: 15
J: TRBJ1-4
CDR3: CASSSVSGHHEKLFF
DNA: TGTGCCAGCAGTTCAGTTTCGGGACATCACGAAAAACTGTTTTTT